The 26 T cell receptor beta chains presented below share a single source sample, sequenced in a study of T cells in Graves' hyperthyroidism and ophthalmopathy. Amplification yielded TCR beta CDR3 regions, with RNA transcripts as the source. With the HTBI primer set, the TCR CDR3 went through a first round of RT-PCR. Via MiXCR, TCRdb re-called the multiplex PCR reads, giving one row per CDR3 protein. The sample gives 350,000 to 400,000 distinct CDR3 sequences, about 18% of which show up once; 3.7% is in the top ten. Sequencing was done on a sample of blood. These receptors were collected from a woman younger than 30 with Graves' hyperthyroidism.

This clonotype was observed at least ten times. This chain uses TRBV29-1 with TRBJ2-5; no firm D call. The CDR3 contains 14 residues. V lost 6 bases and J lost 1, with 15 bases in between. The germline V gene encodes CDR1 SQVTM and CDR2 ANQGSEA. CDR3 nucleotides: TGCAGCGTCTCTTCACCAGACCTCCAAGAGACCCAGTACTTC. Its protein product is CSVSSPDLQETQYF.

There are many counts of this clonotype. V is TRBV29-1 and J is TRBJ1-1; the D is unclear. This CDR3 has 14 amino acids. Germline CDR1 SQVTM, CDR2 ANQGSEA. With 4 bases removed from V and 0 bases from J, the gap between germline ends came to 12 bases. The CDR3, as DNA: TGCAGCGTTGCCCTCCGAGCGGTGAACACTGAAGCTTTCTTT. It yields the protein CSVALRAVNTEAFF.

The sample holds many counts of this clonotype. The chain has TRBV9 and TRBJ1-2, with D possibly TRBD1 on 6 matching bases. CDR1 is SGDLS, CDR2 YYNGEE, per germline. The length of the CDR3 is 15 residues. Trimming took 0 bases from V and 4 from J, leaving 13 bases between them. The CDR3 nucleotides read TGTGCCAGCAGCGTAGATCACAGGGCGGCCTATGGCTACACCTTC. Its translation: CASSVDHRAAYGYTF.

This clonotype has at least ten counts. The rearrangement uses TRBV6-1 and TRBJ2-6; the D gene is possibly TRBD2 (6 bases). Per germline, CDR1 MNHNS and CDR2 SASEGT. V was clipped by 3 bases and J by 8 bases, with 17 bases between them. The CDR3 spans 16 residues. The CDR3 loop is CASSEQEGSGTNVLTF. The DNA for the CDR3 is TGTGCCAGCAGTGAGCAGGAGGGATCCGGGACCAACGTCCTGACTTTC.

This clonotype has a count of ten or more. The chain recombines TRBV6-1 with TRBJ2-7, with 9 bases identical to TRBD2. The CDR3 is 15 amino acids. V shed 4 bases and J 3 bases; nucleotides not matched to a gene: 7. The germline V gene encodes CDR1 MNHNS and CDR2 SASEGT. CDR3 nucleotide sequence: TGTGCCAGCAGTGTAGATCAAGCGGGAGGCTACGAGCAGTACTTC. Protein sequence: CASSVDQAGGYEQYF.

V and J are TRBV9 and TRBJ1-2; no reliable D call. Germline CDR1 and CDR2: SGDLS and YYNGEE. The CDR3 extends over 16 amino acids. Trimming removed 2 bases from V and 6 bases from J, with 20 bases in between. CDR3 in amino acids: CASSVSKREGEDGYTF. The CDR3 nucleotides are TGTGCCAGCAGCGTTTCAAAGAGGGAGGGAGAGGATGGCTACACCTTC.

This clonotype came up many times. V gene TRBV18 combines with J gene TRBJ1-3; D may be TRBD1 (5 bases). The V end lost 0 bases, the J end lost 4 bases, and 13 bases lay between the germline ends. The germline V gene encodes CDR1 KGHSH and CDR2 LQKENI. The CDR3 loop spans 16 amino acids. CDR3 amino acids: CASSPPRGSRGNTIYF. The CDR3 bases are TGTGCCAGCTCACCACCGCGGGGCTCGCGAGGAAACACCATATATTTT.

This clonotype was counted at least ten times. The chain links TRBV2 to TRBJ2-5, with 9 nucleotides matching TRBD1. With V trimmed by 6 bases and J by 5 bases, 10 bases remained unmatched. Germline CDR1 SNHLY, CDR2 FYNNEI. The CDR3 extends over 15 amino acids. CDR3 coding DNA: TGTGCCAGCAGCCCGCTGACAGGGGGTCGCGAGACCCAGTACTTC. Protein product: CASSPLTGGRETQYF.

The table lists this clonotype with many counts. The V call is TRBV24-1, the J call TRBJ1-5, with 8 bases that match TRBD1. Looked up from germline, CDR1 is KGHDR and CDR2 is SFDVKD. The CDR3 runs to 17 residues. V shed 3 bases, J shed 0 bases, and the junction held 6 bases outside the gene matches. DNA of the CDR3: TGTGCCACCAGTGATCGGGACAGGACCTTTAGCAATCAGCCCCAGCATTTT. Translated: CATSDRDRTFSNQPQHF.

This clonotype appeared many times. The chain recombines TRBV29-1 with TRBJ1-1, with no clear D. CDR3 length equals 10 residues. Trimming took 4 bases from V and 6 from J, leaving 6 bases between them. CDR1 SQVTM and CDR2 ANQGSEA come from the germline V gene. CDR3 in DNA: TGCAGCGTTGGGGATGCTGAAGCTTTCTTT. Residues: CSVGDAEAFF.

This clonotype was detected many times. This chain joins TRBV7-9 and TRBJ1-1; D not certain. The CDR3 loop spans 12 amino acids. V lost 1 base to trimming and J lost 10 bases, with 10 bases between them. CDR1 and CDR2 (germline): SEHNR, FQNEAQ (reference sequence). The CDR3 sequence is CASSLVGSGAFF. In DNA, the CDR3 is TGTGCCAGCAGCTTAGTGGGGTCCGGAGCTTTCTTT.

This clonotype was recorded at least ten times. The gene calls are TRBV11-1 and TRBJ1-1, with 7 positions matching TRBD1. Germline V gene sequence: CDR1 SGHAT, CDR2 FQDESV (reference sequence). The CDR3 runs 12 residues. V lost 6 bases, J lost 8 bases, and 6 bases stayed unmatched. This CDR3 reads CASRHRGGEAFF. The DNA for the CDR3 is TGTGCCAGCAGGCACAGGGGCGGCGAAGCTTTCTTT.

J is TRBJ2-5 and V is TRBV7-8; tentative D call: TRBD2 (5 bases). The CDR3 runs 18 residues. Germline V gene data show CDR1 as SGHVS and CDR2 as FQNEAQ. V was clipped by 3 bases and J by 3 bases, with 23 bases between them. CDR3 bases: TGTGCCAGCAGCTTGGGGAGTCCCTGGACGGTACAGAAAGAGACCCAGTACTTC. This codes for CASSLGSPWTVQKETQYF.

This clonotype has a handful of counts. The chain has TRBV20-1 and TRBJ1-2; D is perhaps TRBD1 (5 bases). The V end was cut by 0 bases, the J end by 4 bases, with 15 bases between. CDR3 length equals 15 residues. Germline CDR1 reads DFQATT; CDR2 reads SNEGSKA (reference sequence). The CDR3 DNA sequence: TGCAGTGCTAGAGATCCGGGGCCGGGTGTCTATGGCTACACCTTC. Translated, it gives CSARDPGPGVYGYTF.

Many counts were recorded for this clonotype. The chain couples TRBV7-9 to TRBJ1-5, with D unresolved. The CDR3 sequence is 14 residues long. V shed 1 base and J shed 6 bases, with 10 bases lying between them. Looked up from germline, CDR1 is SEHNR and CDR2 is FQNEAQ (reference sequence). In DNA, the CDR3 is TGTGCCAGCAGCTTAGGAGGACCCGGTCAGCCCCAGCATTTT. Its protein is CASSLGGPGQPQHF.

The chain joins TRBV6-1 to TRBJ2-5; TRBD2 matches at 9 bases. The V and J ends lost 3 bases and 4 bases, in that order; junction bases with no gene match: 6. The CDR3 is 15 amino acids. The germline V gene has CDR1 MNHNS and CDR2 SASEGT. The CDR3 loop reads CASSEAAGGRETQYF. The CDR3 DNA sequence: TGTGCCAGCAGTGAGGCAGCGGGGGGAAGAGAGACCCAGTACTTC.

The chain links TRBV6-1 to TRBJ2-7; 7 bases fit TRBD2. The CDR3 spans 13 residues. V shed 8 bases and J 4 bases; nucleotides not matched to a gene: 8. Looked up from germline, CDR1 is MNHNS and CDR2 is SASEGT. CDR3 bases: TGTGCCAGCGCTCCGGGGGGTTCGTACGAGCAGTACTTC. Translated: CASAPGGSYEQYF.

The CDR3 region has the DNA TGCGCCAGCAGCTTGGTGCCCGAGGAGGAGACCCAGTACTTC. It is translated as CASSLVPEEETQYF. The chain employs TRBV5-1 and TRBJ2-5, with unresolved D. Germline lookup yields CDR1 SGHRS and CDR2 YFSETQ. This CDR3 has 14 residues. V dropped 0 bases and J dropped 5 bases, with 11 bases sitting between them. The entire variable domain, with the rest obtained from reference TRBV5-1 and TRBJ2-5, is as follows: KAGVTQTPRYLIKTRGQQVTLSCSPISGHRSVSWYQQTPGQGLQFLFEYFSETQRNKGNFPGRFSGRQFSNSRSEMNVSTLELGDSALYLCASSLVPEEETQYFGPGTRLLVL.

This clonotype has ten or more counts. The rearrangement links TRBV6-5 to TRBJ1-5, with a weak D call TRBD1 (6 bases). The CDR3 extends over 15 amino acids. Germline CDR1 MNHEY, CDR2 SVGAGI. The V gene lost 8 bases and the J gene lost 2 bases, with 16 bases spanning the gap. The CDR3 DNA is TGTGCCAGCGTAAACGACAGGAATCGCAATCAGCCCCAGCATTTT. Translated: CASVNDRNRNQPQHF.

The gene calls are TRBV12-3 or TRBV12-4 and TRBJ1-1; D gene uncertain. The V end was cut by 2 bases, the J end by 4 bases, with 14 bases between. The CDR3 extends over 15 amino acids. CDR3 coding DNA: TGTGCCAGCAGTTTATCTTCCTTCCGGCGCACTGAAGCTTTCTTT. This encodes CASSLSSFRRTEAFF.

This clonotype appeared many times. The V and J genes are TRBV5-1 and TRBJ2-2; weak D call: TRBD1 (7 bases). From germline, CDR1 is SGHRS and CDR2 YFSETQ. V lost 9 bases and J 2 bases, leaving 17 bases between the germline ends. The CDR3 covers 15 residues. This chain's CDR3 is CATRRGTDNTGELFF. The CDR3 DNA sequence: TGCGCCACCAGGAGGGGGACAGATAACACCGGGGAGCTGTTTTTT.

This clonotype was seen a single time. The chain couples TRBV12-3 or TRBV12-4 to TRBJ1-2; the match to TRBD1 covers 8 bases. The CDR3 contains 17 residues. V was pared by 2 bases and J by 3 bases, with 11 bases of the junction left unmatched. The CDR3 reads CASSLRGRDRNDYGYTF. CDR3 nucleotide sequence: TGTGCCAGCAGTTTAAGAGGTCGGGACAGGAACGACTATGGCTACACCTTC.

This clonotype was counted ten times or more. Since a much larger clone is just one base distant, this may be a read error. The CDR3 does not end in the conserved phenylalanine or tryptophan, so this is likely a read error. The V call is TRBV15, the J call TRBJ2-7; 9 nucleotides line up with TRBD2. Trimming at V came to 4 bases and at J to 2 bases, leaving 6 bases not matched to a gene. There are 15 residues in the CDR3. Germline V gene data show CDR1 as LNHNV and CDR2 as YYDKDF (reference sequence). Here the CDR3 reads CATSKRLAVPYEQYL. In nucleotides, the CDR3 is TGTGCCACCAGCAAGCGACTAGCGGTTCCCTACGAGCAGTACCTC.

The V gene is TRBV29-1, the J gene TRBJ1-2, with a tentative D call TRBD1 (5 bases). The germline CDR1 and CDR2 sequences are SQVTM and ANQGSEA. V gave up 6 bases and J gave up 4 bases, with 12 bases separating them. This CDR3 contains 12 residues. The CDR3 loop reads CSVEQGVYGYTF. In DNA form, the CDR3 reads TGCAGCGTAGAGCAGGGAGTCTATGGCTACACCTTC.

This clonotype was found many times. The chain has TRBV24-1 and TRBJ1-1; D may be TRBD1 (5 bases). The germline gives CDR1 KGHDR, CDR2 SFDVKD. V lost 2 bases and J lost 5, with 14 bases in between. The length of the CDR3 is 15 residues. As DNA, the CDR3 is TGTGCCACCAGTGATTCGGGGGGGGGAGGAACTGAAGCTTTCTTT. Amino acid sequence: CATSDSGGGGTEAFF.

This clonotype was picked up a small number of times. The chain uses TRBV5-1 and TRBJ2-6; D is perhaps TRBD1 (5 bases). V gave up 1 base and J gave up 2 bases, with 25 bases separating them. Germline CDR1 and CDR2: SGHRS and YFSETQ. This CDR3 has 21 amino acids. CDR3 sequence: CASSLFLGRLQDPPGANVLTF. Here the CDR3 DNA reads TGCGCCAGCAGCTTGTTTCTGGGTCGGTTACAGGATCCACCTGGGGCCAACGTCCTGACTTTC. Full variable domain (rest looked up from reference TRBV5-1 and TRBJ2-6): KAGVTQTPRYLIKTRGQQVTLSCSPISGHRSVSWYQQTPGQGLQFLFEYFSETQRNKGNFPGRFSGRQFSNSRSEMNVSTLELGDSALYLCASSLFLGRLQDPPGANVLTFGAGSRLTVL.